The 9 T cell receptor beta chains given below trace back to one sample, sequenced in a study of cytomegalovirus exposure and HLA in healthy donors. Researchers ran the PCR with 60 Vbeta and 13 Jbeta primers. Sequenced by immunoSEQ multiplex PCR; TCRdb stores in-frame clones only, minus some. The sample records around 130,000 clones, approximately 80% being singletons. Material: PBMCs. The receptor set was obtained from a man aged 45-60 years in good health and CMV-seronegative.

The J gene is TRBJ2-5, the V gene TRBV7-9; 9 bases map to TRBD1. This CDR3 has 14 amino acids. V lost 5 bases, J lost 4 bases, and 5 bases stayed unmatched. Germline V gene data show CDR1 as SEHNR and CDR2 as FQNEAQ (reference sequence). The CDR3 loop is CASSISTGGETQYF. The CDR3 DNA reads TGTGCCAGCAGCATCTCGACAGGGGGAGAGACCCAGTACTTC.

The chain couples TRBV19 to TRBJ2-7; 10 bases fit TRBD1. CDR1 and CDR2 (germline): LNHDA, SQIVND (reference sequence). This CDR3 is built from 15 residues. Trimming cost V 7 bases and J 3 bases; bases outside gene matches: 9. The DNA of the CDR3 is TGTGCCAGTACCCTGGGGGGGACAGGGGACTACGAGCAGTACTTC. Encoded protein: CASTLGGTGDYEQYF.

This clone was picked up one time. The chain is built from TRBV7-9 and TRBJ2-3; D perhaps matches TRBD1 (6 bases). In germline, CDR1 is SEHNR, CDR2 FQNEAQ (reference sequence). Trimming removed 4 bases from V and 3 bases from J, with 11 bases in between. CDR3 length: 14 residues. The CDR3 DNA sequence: TGTGCCAGCAGCTACCTCCAGGGGACAGATACGCAGTATTTT. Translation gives CASSYLQGTDTQYF.

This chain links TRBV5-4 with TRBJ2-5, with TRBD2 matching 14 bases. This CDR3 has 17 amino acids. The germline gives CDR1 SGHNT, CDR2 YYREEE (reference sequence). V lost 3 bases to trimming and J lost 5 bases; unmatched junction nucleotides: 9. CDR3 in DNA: TGTGCCAGCAGCTCGATGACTAGCGGGGGGGCCGGGGAGACCCAGTACTTC. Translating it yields CASSSMTSGGAGETQYF.

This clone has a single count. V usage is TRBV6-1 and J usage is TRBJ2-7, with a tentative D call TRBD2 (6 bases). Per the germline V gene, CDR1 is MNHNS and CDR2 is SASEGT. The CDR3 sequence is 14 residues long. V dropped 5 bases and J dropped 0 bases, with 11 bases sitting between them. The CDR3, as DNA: TGTGCCAGCAGTCTGGACGGGAGCTCCTACGAGCAGTACTTC. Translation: CASSLDGSSYEQYF.

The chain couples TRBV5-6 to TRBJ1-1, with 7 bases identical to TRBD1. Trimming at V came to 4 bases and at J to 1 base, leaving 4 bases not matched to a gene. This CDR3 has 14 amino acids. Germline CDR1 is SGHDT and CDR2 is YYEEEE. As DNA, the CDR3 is TGTGCCAGCAGCCCTGGGACAGCGAACACTGAAGCTTTCTTT. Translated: CASSPGTANTEAFF.

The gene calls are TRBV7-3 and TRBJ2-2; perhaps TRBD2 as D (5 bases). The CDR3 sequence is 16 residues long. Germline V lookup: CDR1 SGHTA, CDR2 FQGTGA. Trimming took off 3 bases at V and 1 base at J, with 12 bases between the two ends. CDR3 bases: TGTGCCAGCAGCTTGTTATCGGGAAGGAACACCGGGGAGCTGTTTTTT. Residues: CASSLLSGRNTGELFF.

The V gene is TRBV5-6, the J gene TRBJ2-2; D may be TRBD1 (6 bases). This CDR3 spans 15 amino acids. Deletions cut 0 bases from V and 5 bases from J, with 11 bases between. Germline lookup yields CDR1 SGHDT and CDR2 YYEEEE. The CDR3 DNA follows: TGTGCCAGCAGCTTGGTCCAGGGGCGAACCGGGGAGCTGTTTTTT. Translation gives CASSLVQGRTGELFF.

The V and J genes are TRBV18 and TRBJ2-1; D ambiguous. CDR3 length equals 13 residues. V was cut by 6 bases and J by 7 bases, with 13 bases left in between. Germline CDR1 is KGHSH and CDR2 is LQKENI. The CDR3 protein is CASSPLDLNEQFF. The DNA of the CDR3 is TGTGCCAGCTCGCCCCTAGACTTAAATGAGCAGTTCTTC.